A single sample is the source of the 14 T cell receptor beta chains below, sequenced in a study of T cell repertoires in cytomegalovirus infection. Their antigens remain unidentified. TCRdb recomputed calls from the reads with MiXCR, one row per CDR3 protein. The data show about 770,000 distinct CDR3 sequences, 25% to 35% seen once. Sequencing was performed on cultured CD8+ T cells from PBMCs, taken from culture after CMV antigen stimulation. These receptors were taken from a human donor in good health (CMV status not recorded). Some clones in this sample may be carry-over from other donors' samples.

This clonotype was recorded a few times. This rearrangement joins TRBV6-1 to TRBJ2-1; 7 bases agree with TRBD1. The CDR3 length is 17 residues. The J segment lost 5 bases and the V segment lost 3 bases, leaving 13 bases of the junction unmatched. Looked up from germline, CDR1 is MNHNS and CDR2 is SASEGT. For the CDR3, the DNA is TGTGCCAGCAGTGAGAGGAGAAACCGGGACAGCAACAATGAGCAGTTCTTC. Translation: CASSERRNRDSNNEQFF.

This clonotype was observed once. V is TRBV10-2 and J is TRBJ1-6; D call uncertain. Looked up from germline, CDR1 is WSHSY and CDR2 is SAAADI. This CDR3 is built from 14 residues. The germline V and J ends were trimmed by 2 bases and 6 bases, with 8 bases remaining between them. The CDR3: CASSEDAGNSPLHF. Written as DNA, the CDR3 is TGCGCCAGCAGTGAGGATGCGGGTAATTCACCCCTCCACTTT.

This clonotype was counted between two and nine times. This chain joins TRBV6-5 and TRBJ2-1; 8 nucleotides align to TRBD1. Germline assignment: CDR1 MNHEY and CDR2 SVGAGI. Losses at the gene ends were 7 bases for V and 0 bases for J; bases not matched to a gene: 5. The CDR3 totals 15 residues. The chain's CDR3 is CASTQGAGSYNEQFF. As DNA, the CDR3 is TGTGCCAGCACCCAGGGGGCGGGCTCCTACAATGAGCAGTTCTTC.

This chain links TRBV11-1 with TRBJ1-3; D is unresolved. Germline loops: CDR1 SGHAT, CDR2 FQDESV (reference sequence). Trimming removed 3 bases at V and 0 bases at J, with 12 bases between. There are 16 residues in the CDR3. The DNA of the CDR3 is TGTGCCAGCAGCTTCGATGGGGAGTACTCTGGAAACACCATATATTTT. This codes for CASSFDGEYSGNTIYF.

This clonotype was picked up a small number of times. This chain connects TRBV11-2 to TRBJ2-1; TRBD2 aligns across 7 bases. The J segment lost 4 bases and the V segment lost 2 bases, leaving 8 bases of the junction unmatched. Germline assignment: CDR1 SGHAT and CDR2 FQNNGV. This CDR3 is 16 amino acids long. This chain's CDR3 is CASSLRASGPYNEQFF. CDR3 nucleotide sequence: TGTGCCAGCAGCTTAAGGGCTAGCGGACCTTACAATGAGCAGTTCTTC.

The V call is TRBV10-3, the J call TRBJ2-1; 9 bases agree with TRBD1. CDR1 is ENHRY, CDR2 SYGVKD, per germline. This CDR3 has 14 residues. V shed 9 bases, J shed 6 bases, and the junction held 9 bases outside the gene matches. CDR3 amino acids: CAIGLRTGVNEQFF. In DNA, the CDR3 is TGTGCCATTGGGTTAAGGACAGGGGTCAATGAGCAGTTCTTC.

The rearrangement joins TRBV7-9 to TRBJ1-1; 12 bases map to TRBD1. V gave up 3 bases and J gave up 3 bases; unmatched junction bases: 14. The germline gives CDR1 SEHNR, CDR2 FQNEAQ (reference sequence). This CDR3 is built from 19 residues. For the CDR3, the DNA is TGTGCCAGCAGCTTCCCGACCGGGACAGGGGGCCGAGTGCACACTGAAGCTTTCTTT. This codes for CASSFPTGTGGRVHTEAFF.

The gene calls are TRBV11-2 and TRBJ2-7; D is unclear. From germline, CDR1 is SGHAT and CDR2 FQNNGV. The CDR3 spans 13 residues. Trimming removed 3 bases from V and 0 bases from J, with 6 bases in between. CDR3 bases: TGTGCCAGCAGCTTTACGGGCTCCTACGAGCAGTACTTC. This encodes CASSFTGSYEQYF.

This clonotype was detected a few times. The V gene is TRBV27, the J gene TRBJ1-4; 7 bases are a match to TRBD1. This CDR3 is 14 amino acids long. The V gene end was trimmed by 3 bases and the J gene end by 8 bases; junction bases not matched to a gene: 6. Germline values: CDR1 MNHEY, CDR2 SMNVEV (reference sequence). The CDR3 sequence: CASSFTRGGEKLFF. The CDR3 bases are TGTGCCAGCAGTTTCACCAGGGGGGGCGAAAAACTGTTTTTT.

This clonotype has more than one count but fewer than ten. The chain joins TRBV7-6 to TRBJ1-3; 10 bases are a match to TRBD1. Trimming cost V 6 bases and J 0 bases; bases outside gene matches: 5. This CDR3 is 16 amino acids long. Germline loops: CDR1 SGHVS, CDR2 FNYEAQ. The CDR3 is CASRPGQGSSGNTIYF. The CDR3 nucleotides are TGTGCCAGCAGACCGGGACAGGGGAGCTCTGGAAACACCATATATTTT.

The sample holds a few counts of this clonotype. DNA for the CDR3: TGTGCCAGCAGCCTCTTAAAACCGGGGACGAATCAGCCCCAGCATTTT. Amino acid sequence: CASSLLKPGTNQPQHF. The chain has TRBV27 and TRBJ1-5; the D gene is possibly TRBD1 (5 bases). The V gene lost 6 bases and the J gene lost 4 bases, with 19 bases spanning the gap. CDR3 size: 16 residues. From germline, CDR1 is MNHEY and CDR2 SMNVEV (reference sequence).

This sequence joins TRBV27 and TRBJ2-7; maybe TRBD1 (5 bases). This CDR3 comprises 17 residues. Looked up from germline, CDR1 is MNHEY and CDR2 is SMNVEV (reference sequence). V was shortened by 4 bases and J by 2 bases, with 21 bases between the two germline ends. The CDR3 protein is CASSSNQDTPIPYEQYF. The DNA of the CDR3 is TGTGCCAGCAGTTCGAATCAGGACACCCCGATTCCCTACGAGCAGTACTTC.

The table lists this clonotype with many counts. V is TRBV7-2 and J is TRBJ1-1; D may be TRBD1 (6 bases). Germline CDR1 is SGHTA and CDR2 is FQGNSA. Trimming took 1 base from V and 0 from J, leaving 15 bases between them. The CDR3 spans 17 residues. The CDR3 reads CASSLVKLGALNTEAFF. In DNA, the CDR3 is TGTGCCAGCAGCTTAGTAAAATTGGGGGCTTTGAACACTGAAGCTTTCTTT.

This clonotype showed up many times. This chain connects TRBV12-3 or TRBV12-4 to TRBJ1-4, with D possibly being TRBD1 (5 bases). The CDR3 runs 14 residues. V was pared by 2 bases and J by 7 bases, with 11 bases between. The chain's CDR3 is CASSLWQGSEKLFF. DNA of the CDR3: TGTGCCAGCAGTTTATGGCAGGGAAGTGAAAAACTGTTTTTT.